These 7 T cell receptor beta chains share one sample of origin, sequenced in a study of response to subunit inactivated influenza vaccine. Each CDR3 protein gets one entry after TCRdb re-called the RT-PCR reads with MiXCR. Of more than 550,000 distinct CDR3 sequences in the sample, 10% to 15% were seen once. This specimen consisted of PBMCs from blood, obtained on the day of vaccination. The receptors were sampled from a man in his fifties or sixties who received an inactivated influenza vaccine.

The chain recombines TRBV4-3 with TRBJ2-7, with 9 positions matching TRBD1. V gave up 5 bases and J gave up 5 bases; unmatched junction bases: 10. There are 15 residues in the CDR3. Germline lookup yields CDR1 LGHNA and CDR2 YSLEER. CDR3 sequence: CASSYGTGRVDEQYF. CDR3 nucleotide sequence: TGCGCCAGCAGCTATGGGACAGGGAGGGTTGACGAGCAGTACTTC.

This clonotype has a count of ten or more. The V call is TRBV5-1, the J call TRBJ2-4; TRBD1 might be the D (6 bases). The length of the CDR3 is 16 residues. CDR1 SGHRS and CDR2 YFSETQ come from the germline V gene. V was trimmed by 0 bases and J by 5 bases, leaving 15 bases between them. The CDR3: CASSLATGSTQNIQYF. CDR3 bases: TGCGCCAGCAGCTTGGCCACAGGGAGCACCCAAAACATTCAGTACTTC.

The gene calls are TRBV5-6 and TRBJ1-5; D ambiguous. The CDR3 length is 14 residues. The ends were cut back, 2 bases at V and 0 bases at J, with 6 bases in the middle. CDR1 SGHDT and CDR2 YYEEEE come from the germline V gene. The CDR3 DNA is TGTGCCAGCAGCTTTTCGGCTAGCAATCAGCCCCAGCATTTT. It specifies CASSFSASNQPQHF.

This clonotype was counted at least ten times. The V gene is TRBV5-1, the J gene TRBJ2-1, with TRBD2 matching 7 bases. The CDR3 length is 14 residues. V dropped 5 bases and J dropped 4; count of bases not matched to a gene: 6. Germline CDR1 SGHRS, CDR2 YFSETQ. This chain's CDR3 is CASRAAGLYNEQFF. DNA for the CDR3: TGCGCCAGCAGGGCAGCGGGACTTTACAATGAGCAGTTCTTC.

This clonotype was observed a few times. This chain links TRBV12-3 or TRBV12-4 with TRBJ2-2; no reliable D call. V shed 8 bases and J shed 8 bases, with 12 bases lying between them. The length of the CDR3 is 12 residues. CDR3 protein: CASAYPVGELFF. The CDR3 coding sequence is TGTGCCAGCGCCTACCCCGTGGGGGAGCTGTTTTTT.

This clonotype was counted a few times. The gene calls are TRBV19 and TRBJ2-1; 8 nucleotides align to TRBD1. This CDR3 contains 15 residues. V lost 3 bases and J lost 10; bases outside the gene matches: 11. The germline V gene has CDR1 LNHDA and CDR2 SQIVND (reference sequence). CDR3 nucleotides: TGTGCCAGTAGTATTTACCCGGGGGCAGGGGGCGAGCAGTTCTTC. Protein sequence: CASSIYPGAGGEQFF.

The V gene is TRBV12-3 or TRBV12-4, the J gene TRBJ1-1; 7 positions agree with TRBD1. This CDR3 has 14 residues. J gave up 4 bases and V 7 bases, and 9 bases lay outside the gene matches. CDR3 nucleotide sequence: TGTGCCAGCACCATAGACAGGGTGACCACTGAAGCTTTCTTT. The encoded protein is CASTIDRVTTEAFF.